Shown below are 3 T cell receptor beta chains from a single sample sequenced in a study of response to subunit inactivated influenza vaccine. TCRdb reprocessed the RT-PCR reads via MiXCR and lists one record per CDR3 protein. The data hold 300,000 to 350,000 distinct CDR3 sequences, with approximately 23% observed a single time. The sample was PBMCs from blood, taken around 22 months after vaccination. These receptors came from a man aged 50 to 69 who received an inactivated influenza vaccine.

In its sample, this clonotype was seen a few times. The CDR3 sequence: CASSLEFAGGTEAFF. The DNA of the CDR3 is TGTGCCAGCAGCTTAGAATTCGCAGGGGGCACTGAAGCTTTCTTT. The chain has TRBV11-2 and TRBJ1-1, with TRBD1 identical over 7 bases. Trimming cost V 0 bases and J 4 bases; bases outside gene matches: 5. Germline V gene data show CDR1 as SGHAT and CDR2 as FQNNGV. CDR3 length: 15 amino acids.

The chain recombines TRBV6-1 with TRBJ2-3, with D possibly matching TRBD2 (6 bases). Trimming stripped 10 bases from V and 0 bases from J, with 17 bases between. This CDR3 spans 15 amino acids. Per the germline V gene, CDR1 is MNHNS and CDR2 is SASEGT. The CDR3 nucleotides are TGTGCCACTTTCTGGAGGGAGAGTAGCACAGATACGCAGTATTTT. As protein: CATFWRESSTDTQYF.

On this clonotype itself: One base away lies a much larger clone, so this may be a sequencing read error. The chain combines TRBV12-3 or TRBV12-4 with TRBJ2-5; 10 nucleotides match TRBD1. This CDR3 is built from 13 residues. The junction had 5 bases not matched to a gene; V was cut back by 8 bases and J by 5 bases. CDR3 bases: TGTGCCAGCGTAGACAGGGGGCGTGAGACCCAGTACTTC. It is translated as CASVDRGRETQYF.